This T cell receptor (beta chain) was documented in a study of blood T cell repertoires in COVID-19. Germline-derived CDR1 and CDR2 are SGDLS and YYNGEE. The ends lost 3 bases at V and 1 base at J; junction bases unmatched: 6. The CDR3 length is 15 residues. The repertoire was sequenced with immunoSEQ multiplex PCR; TCRdb's copy has only in-frame clones and lacks some. The profile shows 100,000 to 150,000 clones, roughly 69% of them singletons. This receptor was taken from a woman aged 70-85 years with acute or convalescent COVID-19. Sequenced: peripheral blood. This chain joins TRBV9 and TRBJ2-7; TRBD1 matches at 8 bases. This chain's CDR3 is CASSAAGGSSYEQYF. CDR3 nucleotides: TGTGCCAGCAGCGCCGCAGGGGGCTCGTCCTACGAGCAGTACTTC. The whole variable domain, filled in from reference TRBV9 and TRBJ2-7, reads DSGVTQTPKHLITATGQRVTLRCSPRSGDLSVYWYQQSLDQGLQFLIQYYNGEERAKGNILERFSAQQFPDLHSELNLSSLELGDSALYFCASSAAGGSSYEQYFGPGTRLTVT.